This T cell receptor (beta chain) was identified during a study of technical replicates of blood from a handful of donors. Trimming left V 4 bases short and J 0 bases short, with 10 bases between. Germline CDR1 and CDR2: MRHNA and SNTAGT. This CDR3 spans 15 amino acids. Profiling relied on immunoSEQ multiplex PCR, and the TCRdb table lists in-frame clones only, not all of them. The sample holds around 60,000 clones, roughly 92% seen once. This chain uses TRBV6-4 with TRBJ2-1; no clear D gene. Material: PBMCs. The clonotype comes from a human donor in good health. Some clones in this sample may be carry-over from other donors' samples. The DNA for the CDR3 is TGTGCCAGCAGTGTGTCGCAGGACTCCTACAATGAGCAGTTCTTC. The encoded protein is CASSVSQDSYNEQFF.